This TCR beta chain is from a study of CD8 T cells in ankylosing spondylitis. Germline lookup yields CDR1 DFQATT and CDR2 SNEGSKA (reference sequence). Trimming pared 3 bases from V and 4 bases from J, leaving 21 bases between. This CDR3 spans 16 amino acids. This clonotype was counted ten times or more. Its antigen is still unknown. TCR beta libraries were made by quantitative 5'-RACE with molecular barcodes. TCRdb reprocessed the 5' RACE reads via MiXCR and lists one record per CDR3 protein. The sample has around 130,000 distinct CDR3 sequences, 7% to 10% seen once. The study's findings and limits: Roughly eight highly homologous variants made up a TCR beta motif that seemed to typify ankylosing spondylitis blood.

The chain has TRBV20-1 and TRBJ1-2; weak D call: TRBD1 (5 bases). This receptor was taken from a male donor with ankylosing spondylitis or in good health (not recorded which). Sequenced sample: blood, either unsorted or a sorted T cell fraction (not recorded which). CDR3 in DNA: TGCAGTGCTAGTAGAATTGGGGCGGAACGAGTCTATGGCTACACCTTC. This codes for CSASRIGAERVYGYTF.